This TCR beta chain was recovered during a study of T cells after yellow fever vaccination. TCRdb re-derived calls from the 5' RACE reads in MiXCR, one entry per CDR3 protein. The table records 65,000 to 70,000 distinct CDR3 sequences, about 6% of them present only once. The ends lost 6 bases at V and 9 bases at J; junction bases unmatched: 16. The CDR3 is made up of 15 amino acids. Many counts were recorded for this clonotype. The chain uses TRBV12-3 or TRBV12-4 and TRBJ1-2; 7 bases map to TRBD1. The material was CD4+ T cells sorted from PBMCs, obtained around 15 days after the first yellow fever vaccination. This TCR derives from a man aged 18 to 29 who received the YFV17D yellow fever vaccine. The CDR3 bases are TGTGCCAGCAGCCGTGAGCCTAGGGGGCGCGGAAGCTACACCTTC. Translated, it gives CASSREPRGRGSYTF.